The T cell receptor beta chain under discussion was sequenced for a study of shared clonotypes between healthy human individuals. The wider study: Donors were a couple of women and a few men aged 18 to 49. CD4 naive and memory got three plates each, CD8 naive two, CD8 memory one. Whole-study findings and limits: A reduction in generation probabilities was seen for non-shared clonotypes relative to those shared by all four donors. In this cohort, only blood was sampled, and tissue repertoires likely differ.

This table comes from immunoSEQ multiplex PCR, and its TCRdb copy is limited to in-frame clones, with some not included. The repertoire holds roughly 2.5 million clones, approximately 90% seen once, with about 0.13% in the top ten. Germline assignment: CDR1 SGHAT and CDR2 FQNNGV. Trimming removed 4 bases from V and 3 bases from J; junction bases left unmatched: 7. The CDR3 has 16 amino acids. Details on this clone: Its antigen is not known.

The chain has TRBV11-2 and TRBJ1-1; 11 nucleotides match TRBD1. The clonotype was recovered from a man aged 18 to 30 in good health. The sequenced sample was naive CD4+ T cells sorted from blood. This sample's subset: CD45RA+ positively selected. The CDR3, as DNA: TGTGCCAGCAGCTCCGGACAGGGGGCGCGAGACACTGAAGCTTTCTTT. This translates into CASSSGQGARDTEAFF.